Below are 11 T cell receptor beta chains sequenced from a single sample in a study of blood T cell repertoires in COVID-19. The table came from immunoSEQ multiplex PCR; TCRdb's copy has only in-frame clones and leaves some out. The profile shows 150,000 to 200,000 clones, roughly 80% of them singletons. Sample: peripheral blood. The receptors here all came from a woman older than 75 with acute or convalescent COVID-19.

The chain recombines TRBV6-6 with TRBJ1-1, with unresolved D. Germline CDR1 and CDR2: MNHNY and SVGAGI (reference sequence). Trimming took 5 bases from V and 8 from J, leaving 9 bases between them. The CDR3 length is 11 residues. In DNA form, the CDR3 reads TGTGCCAGCAGTCAGAACATAGAAGCTTTCTTT. It is translated as CASSQNIEAFF.

This chain joins TRBV7-9 and TRBJ1-1; D is possibly TRBD1 (5 bases). Trimming left V 4 bases short and J 3 bases short, with 15 bases between. The length of the CDR3 is 15 residues. CDR1 is SEHNR, CDR2 FQNEAQ, per germline (reference sequence). The CDR3 nucleotides read TGTGCCAGCAGCTATGCACGGTTAGGGGACACTGAAGCTTTCTTT. This sequence encodes CASSYARLGDTEAFF. Complete variable domain (other parts from reference TRBV7-9 and TRBJ1-1): DTGVSQNPRHKITKRGQNVTFRCDPISEHNRLYWYRQTLGQGPEFLTYFQNEAQLEKSRLLSDRFSAERPKGSFSTLEIQRTEQGDSAMYLCASSYARLGDTEAFFGQGTRLTVV.

This clone is a singleton in its sample. This sequence joins TRBV9 and TRBJ2-1, with a tentative D call TRBD2 (6 bases). The V end was cut by 0 bases, the J end by 3 bases, with 13 bases between. CDR1 is SGDLS, CDR2 YYNGEE, per germline. The CDR3 loop spans 16 amino acids. The CDR3 DNA reads TGTGCCAGCAGCGTAGCTGGGCGGGGTCACTACAATGAGCAGTTCTTC. This encodes CASSVAGRGHYNEQFF.

The CDR3 loop reads CASSLGAPVSYNEQFF. CDR3 coding DNA: TGCGCCAGCAGCTTGGGAGCGCCTGTGTCCTACAATGAGCAGTTCTTC. The rearrangement links TRBV5-1 to TRBJ2-1; D gene ambiguous. CDR3 length equals 16 residues. Trimming shortened V by 0 bases and J by 1 base, and 11 bases separated the two germline ends. Germline V gene data show CDR1 as SGHRS and CDR2 as YFSETQ.

The CDR3 bases are TGTGCCAGCAGCGGGAGGGGCTCTATCTCTGGAAACACCATATATTTT. It is translated as CASSGRGSISGNTIYF. The gene calls are TRBV9 and TRBJ1-3; a possible D gene is TRBD1 (5 bases). V lost 3 bases, J lost 0 bases, and 13 bases lay in between. Per germline, CDR1 SGDLS and CDR2 YYNGEE. This CDR3 is built from 16 residues.

The rearrangement uses TRBV12-3 or TRBV12-4 and TRBJ2-4; 7 bases are a match to TRBD1. This CDR3 is built from 11 residues. V lost 5 bases to trimming and J lost 13 bases; unmatched junction nucleotides: 5. CDR3 DNA sequence: TGTGCCAGCAGTCAACCGGGACAGCAGTACTTC. Protein: CASSQPGQQYF.

In its sample, this clone was seen a few times. The chain combines TRBV9 with TRBJ1-1, with 8 positions matching TRBD1. The V segment lost 0 bases and the J segment 1 base; nucleotides outside the gene matches: 5. Germline V lookup: CDR1 SGDLS, CDR2 YYNGEE. The CDR3 runs 16 residues. CDR3 protein: CASSVVAGGSNTEAFF. The CDR3 bases are TGTGCCAGCAGCGTAGTGGCAGGGGGCTCGAACACTGAAGCTTTCTTT.

The V call is TRBV19, the J call TRBJ2-6; 9 bases fit TRBD1. The CDR3 is 21 amino acids. CDR1 LNHDA and CDR2 SQIVND come from the germline V gene (reference sequence). V shed 2 bases, J shed 0 bases, and the junction held 14 bases outside the gene matches. CDR3 amino acids: CASSIPRKQGASRSGANVLTF. The CDR3 DNA reads as TGTGCCAGTAGTATACCCCGAAAACAGGGGGCTTCCCGCTCTGGGGCCAACGTCCTGACTTTC. Together with reference TRBV19 and TRBJ2-6, the CDR3 gives the full variable domain: DGGITQSPKYLFRKEGQNVTLSCEQNLNHDAMYWYRQDPGQGLRLIYYSQIVNDFQKGDIAEGYSVSREKKESFPLTVTSAQKNPTAFYLCASSIPRKQGASRSGANVLTFGAGSRLTVL.

The chain couples TRBV29-1 to TRBJ1-5; D gene unclear. This CDR3 has 12 amino acids. Germline V CDR1 and CDR2: SQVTM, ANQGSEA. Trimming shortened V by 4 bases and J by 4 bases, and 8 bases separated the two germline ends. The CDR3 bases are TGCAGCGTTGGGGCAGAGAATCAGCCCCAGCATTTT. Protein: CSVGAENQPQHF.

The rearrangement links TRBV27 to TRBJ1-4, with no clear D. The CDR3 is made up of 15 amino acids. The ends were cut back, 1 base at V and 5 bases at J, with 11 bases in the middle. The germline CDR1 and CDR2 sequences are MNHEY and SMNVEV (reference sequence). CDR3 region: CASSLLGVGNEKLFF. In DNA, the CDR3 is TGTGCCAGCAGTTTATTGGGAGTCGGGAATGAAAAACTGTTTTTT.

The V and J genes are TRBV7-2 and TRBJ1-6, with 7 positions matching TRBD1. Germline trimming cut 6 bases from V and 9 bases from J; bases unmatched to any gene: 11. Germline values: CDR1 SGHTA, CDR2 FQGNSA. This CDR3 contains 15 residues. The CDR3 loop is CASSRDTGVGSPLHF. In nucleotides, the CDR3 is TGTGCCAGCAGTCGTGATACAGGGGTTGGTTCACCCCTCCACTTT.